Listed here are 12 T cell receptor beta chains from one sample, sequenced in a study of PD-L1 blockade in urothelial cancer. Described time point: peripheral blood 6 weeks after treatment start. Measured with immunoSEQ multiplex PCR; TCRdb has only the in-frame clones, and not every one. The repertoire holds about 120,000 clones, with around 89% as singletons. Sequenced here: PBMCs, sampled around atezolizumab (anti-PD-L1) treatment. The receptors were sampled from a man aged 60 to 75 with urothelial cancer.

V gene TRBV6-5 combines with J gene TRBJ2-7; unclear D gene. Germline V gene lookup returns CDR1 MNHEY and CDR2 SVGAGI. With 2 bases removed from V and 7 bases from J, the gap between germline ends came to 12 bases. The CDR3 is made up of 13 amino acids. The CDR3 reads CASSYKGRLEQYF. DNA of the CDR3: TGTGCCAGCAGTTACAAAGGCAGGCTGGAGCAGTACTTC.

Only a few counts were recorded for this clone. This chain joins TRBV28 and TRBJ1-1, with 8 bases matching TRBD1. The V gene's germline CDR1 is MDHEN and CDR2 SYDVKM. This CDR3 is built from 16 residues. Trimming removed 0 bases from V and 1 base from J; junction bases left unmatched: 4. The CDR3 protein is CASSLWGTGRNTEAFF. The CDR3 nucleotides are TGTGCCAGCAGTTTATGGGGGACAGGACGGAACACTGAAGCTTTCTTT.

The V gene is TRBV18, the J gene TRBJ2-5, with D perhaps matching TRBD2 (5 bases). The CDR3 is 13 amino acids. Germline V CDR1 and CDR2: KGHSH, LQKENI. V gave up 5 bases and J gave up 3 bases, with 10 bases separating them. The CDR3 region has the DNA TGTGCCAGCTCATCCGGGGTTGAAGAGACCCAGTACTTC. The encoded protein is CASSSGVEETQYF.

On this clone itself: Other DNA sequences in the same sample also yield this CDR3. Written as DNA, the CDR3 is TGTGCCAGCAGCGTAACTGAGAACACTGAAGCTTTCTTT. Translation gives CASSVTENTEAFF. The gene calls are TRBV9 and TRBJ1-1; D gene unclear. Deletions cut 1 base from V and 1 base from J, with 5 bases between. From germline, CDR1 is SGDLS and CDR2 YYNGEE. The CDR3 length is 13 residues. Filled out from reference TRBV9 and TRBJ1-1, the complete variable domain reads DSGVTQTPKHLITATGQRVTLRCSPRSGDLSVYWYQQSLDQGLQFLIQYYNGEERAKGNILERFSAQQFPDLHSELNLSSLELGDSALYFCASSVTENTEAFFGQGTRLTVV.

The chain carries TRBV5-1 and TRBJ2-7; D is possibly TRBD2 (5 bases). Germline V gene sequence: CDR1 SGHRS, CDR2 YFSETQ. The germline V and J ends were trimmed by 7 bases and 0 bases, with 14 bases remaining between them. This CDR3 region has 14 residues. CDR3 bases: TGCGCCAGCTCAGATACCCGGGGCTCCTACGAGCAGTACTTC. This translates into CASSDTRGSYEQYF.

Here the CDR3 reads CASSLDSRALHF. The CDR3, as DNA: TGTGCCAGCAGCTTAGACTCCAGGGCCCTCCACTTT. J is TRBJ1-6 and V is TRBV11-2; the D gene is possibly TRBD1 (5 bases). Per germline, CDR1 SGHAT and CDR2 FQNNGV. This CDR3 is 12 amino acids long. V was shortened by 0 bases and J by 14 bases, with 8 bases between the two germline ends.

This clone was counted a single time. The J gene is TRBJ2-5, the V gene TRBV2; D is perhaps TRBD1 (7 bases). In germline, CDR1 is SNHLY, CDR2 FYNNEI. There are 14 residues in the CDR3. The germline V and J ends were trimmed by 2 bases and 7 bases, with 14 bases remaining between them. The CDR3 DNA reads TGTGCCAGCAGTGAACAGGGGGGCACTGGGACCCAGTACTTC. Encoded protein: CASSEQGGTGTQYF.

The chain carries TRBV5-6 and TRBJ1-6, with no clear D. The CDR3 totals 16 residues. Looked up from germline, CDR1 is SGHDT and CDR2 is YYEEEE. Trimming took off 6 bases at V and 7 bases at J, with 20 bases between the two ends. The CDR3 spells CASTPWLGAGNSPLHF. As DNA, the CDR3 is TGTGCCAGCACCCCCTGGCTAGGCGCTGGGAATTCACCCCTCCACTTT.

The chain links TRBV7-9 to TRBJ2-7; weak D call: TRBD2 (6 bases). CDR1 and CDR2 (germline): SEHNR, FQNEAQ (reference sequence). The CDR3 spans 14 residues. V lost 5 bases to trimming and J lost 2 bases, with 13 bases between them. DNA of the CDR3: TGTGCCAGCAGCCGGGACTTTACAACCTACGAGCAGTACTTC. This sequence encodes CASSRDFTTYEQYF.

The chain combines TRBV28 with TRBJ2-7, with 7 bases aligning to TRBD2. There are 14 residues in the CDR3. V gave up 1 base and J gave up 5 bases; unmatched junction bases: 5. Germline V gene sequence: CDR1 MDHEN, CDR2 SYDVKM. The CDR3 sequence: CASSLSAGVHEQYF. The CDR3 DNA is TGTGCCAGCAGTTTATCGGCGGGAGTTCACGAGCAGTACTTC.

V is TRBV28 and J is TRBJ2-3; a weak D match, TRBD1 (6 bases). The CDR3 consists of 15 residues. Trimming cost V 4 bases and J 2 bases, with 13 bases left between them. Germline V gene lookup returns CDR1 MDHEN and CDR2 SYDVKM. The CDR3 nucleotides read TGTGCCAGCAGTTCGGCAGGGGCTCTCACAGATACGCAGTATTTT. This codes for CASSSAGALTDTQYF.

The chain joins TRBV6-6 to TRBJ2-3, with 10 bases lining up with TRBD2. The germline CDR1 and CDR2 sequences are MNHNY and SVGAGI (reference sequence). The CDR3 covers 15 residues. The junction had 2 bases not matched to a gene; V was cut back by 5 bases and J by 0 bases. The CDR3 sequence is CASSKTSGSTDTQYF. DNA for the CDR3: TGTGCCAGCAGTAAGACTAGCGGGAGCACAGATACGCAGTATTTT.